One and the same sample provided the 8 T cell receptor beta chains below, sequenced in a study of blood T cells in healthy people across ages. The authors ran a second PCR of roughly 6 to 12 cycles using a sample-barcoded 5' primer and a J-beta primer mix. TCRdb passed the 5' RACE reads through MiXCR, listing each CDR3 protein once. In the table there are 1.5 million to 2 million distinct CDR3 sequences, approximately 28% of which are singletons. The sequencing sample was made of blood. Receptors were obtained from a woman aged 30 to 39 in good health.

This chain connects TRBV12-3 or TRBV12-4 to TRBJ2-7; no firm D call. The V gene lost 8 bases and the J gene lost 0 bases, with 14 bases spanning the gap. The CDR3 runs to 14 residues. The CDR3 nucleotides read TGTGCCAGCCTTCTCTCGGGCAGCTCCTACGAGCAGTACTTC. Translation gives CASLLSGSSYEQYF.

This clonotype was seen at least ten times. The chain is built from TRBV5-4 and TRBJ2-7; no definite D call. Germline lookup yields CDR1 SGHNT and CDR2 YYREEE (reference sequence). The ends were cut back, 4 bases at V and 4 bases at J, with 12 bases in the middle. The CDR3 covers 13 residues. The CDR3 DNA reads TGTGCCAGCAGCATGAACTTGGGGTACGAGCAGTACTTC. Residues: CASSMNLGYEQYF.

This clonotype was detected a few times. This may arise from a read error, as a much more abundant clone is one base away. The rearrangement links TRBV7-9 to TRBJ2-4, with D unclear. Judging by the DNA end, TRBJ2-7 fits better; the J call may be wrong. The CDR3 extends over 9 amino acids. In germline, CDR1 is SEHNR, CDR2 FQNEAQ (reference sequence). The CDR3 reads CASGDEQYF. In DNA form, the CDR3 reads TGTGCCAGCGGCGACGAGCAGTACTTC.

The chain links TRBV13 to TRBJ1-3, with D perhaps matching TRBD1 (5 bases). CDR1 is PRHDT and CDR2 is FYEKMQ in the germline V gene (reference sequence). The CDR3 consists of 15 residues. The V and J ends lost 5 bases and 0 bases respectively, with 11 bases between them. CDR3 DNA sequence: TGTGCCAGCAGCCCGCTGGGGGGCTCTGGAAACACCATATATTTT. Amino acids: CASSPLGGSGNTIYF.

Of note for this clonotype: Its ends do not fully match the called genes, so a read error is possible. The V and J genes are TRBV29-1 and TRBJ1-4; no clear D gene. The CDR3 is 14 residues long. Germline V gene data show CDR1 as SQVTM and CDR2 as ANQGSEA. The CDR3 region is CSVEEVNSNEKRFF. CDR3 bases: TGCAGCGTTGAAGAAGTTAACAGTAATGAAAAACGGTTTTTT.

This clonotype was detected only a few times. The genes are TRBV7-4 and TRBJ1-5; the match to TRBD1 covers 8 bases. This CDR3 comprises 16 residues. Germline CDR1 and CDR2: SGHVT and SQSDAQ. V trimming: 6 bases; J trimming: 1 base; junction bases outside the gene matches: 8. The CDR3 loop is CASSLQGALSNQPQHF. For the CDR3, the DNA is TGTGCCAGCAGTCTCCAGGGGGCTTTGAGCAATCAGCCCCAGCATTTT.

This clonotype was observed a handful of times. The CDR3 loop reads CSAQINSYQPQHF. For the CDR3, the DNA is TGCAGTGCTCAAATAAACAGTTATCAGCCCCAGCATTTT. V gene TRBV20-1 combines with J gene TRBJ1-5; D gene ambiguous. V lost 5 bases and J 5 bases, leaving 13 bases between the germline ends. Looked up from germline, CDR1 is DFQATT and CDR2 is SNEGSKA (reference sequence). There are 13 residues in the CDR3.

Only a few counts were recorded for this clonotype. The chain recombines TRBV28 with TRBJ2-7; D is unclear. The CDR3 is 14 residues long. Germline loops: CDR1 MDHEN, CDR2 SYDVKM. Between the trimmed V and J ends, which lost 8 bases and 7 bases, there was a span of 21 bases. As DNA, the CDR3 is TGTGCCAGCGGTTCCTTGGGCGTTGTGGGGGAGCAGTACTTC. Amino acid sequence: CASGSLGVVGEQYF.